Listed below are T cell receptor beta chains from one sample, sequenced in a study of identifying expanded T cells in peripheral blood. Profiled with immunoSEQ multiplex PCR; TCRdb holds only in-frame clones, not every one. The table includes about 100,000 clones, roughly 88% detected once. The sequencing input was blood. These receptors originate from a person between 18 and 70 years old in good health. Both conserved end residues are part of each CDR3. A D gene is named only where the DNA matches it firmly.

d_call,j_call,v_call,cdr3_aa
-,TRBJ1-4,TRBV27,CASRPNHKRKLFF
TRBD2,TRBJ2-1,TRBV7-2,CASSSSRLAGSSYNEQFF
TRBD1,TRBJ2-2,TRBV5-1,CASSLETGGTGELFF
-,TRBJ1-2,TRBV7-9,CASSFIGEDPAFNGYTF
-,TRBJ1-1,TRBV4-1,CASSQLGEDTEAFF
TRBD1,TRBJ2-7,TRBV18,CASSLITTGYSDEQYF
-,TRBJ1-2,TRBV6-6,CASRVLTGRYGYTF
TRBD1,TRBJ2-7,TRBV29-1,CSAGTGTYEQYF
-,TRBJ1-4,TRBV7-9,CASTHGVSNEKLFF
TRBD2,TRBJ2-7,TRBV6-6,CASSYPPGGSSYEQYF
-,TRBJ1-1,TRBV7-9,CASSFAANTEAFF
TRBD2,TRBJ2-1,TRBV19,CASSRLAGGNEQFF
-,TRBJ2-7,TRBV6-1,CASSGLGQGEQYF
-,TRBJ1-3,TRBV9,CASSVGVRQPGRLDTIYF
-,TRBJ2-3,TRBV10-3,CAIGAESTDTQYF
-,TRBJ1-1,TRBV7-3,CASSLQENTEAFF
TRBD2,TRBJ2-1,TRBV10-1,CASSGLPGLADEQFF
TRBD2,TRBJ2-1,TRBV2,CASSEERGGNEQFF
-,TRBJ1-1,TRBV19,CASSIRFENTEAFF
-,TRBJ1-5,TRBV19,CASSIRNQPQHF
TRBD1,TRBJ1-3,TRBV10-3,CAISESGDRGFGNTIYF
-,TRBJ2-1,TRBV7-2,CASSLWRSSYNEQFF
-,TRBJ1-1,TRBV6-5,CASTRRQKNTEAFF
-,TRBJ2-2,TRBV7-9,CASSQSSGLGELFF
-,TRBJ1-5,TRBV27,CASSLGGAGVPQHF
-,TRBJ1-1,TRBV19,CASNRGGRGTEAFF
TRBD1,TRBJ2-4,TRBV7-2,CASSRVGTGINIQYF
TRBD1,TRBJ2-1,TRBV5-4,CASSLVSDRSNEQFF
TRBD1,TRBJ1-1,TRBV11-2,CASTRQGNTEAFF
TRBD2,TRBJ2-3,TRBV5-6,CASSSYLVAGGTDTQYF
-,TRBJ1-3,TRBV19,CASIPNKGRSSGNTIYF
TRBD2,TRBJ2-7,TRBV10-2,CASMVTGTSGRGSYEQYF
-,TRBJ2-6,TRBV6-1,CASQDTYSGANVLTF
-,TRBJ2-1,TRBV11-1,CASSGRDAGDYNEQFF
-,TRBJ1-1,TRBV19,CASGYRDNGAFF
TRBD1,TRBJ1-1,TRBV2,CASSENRGGAFTEAFF
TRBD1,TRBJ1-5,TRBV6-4,CASSEAGGVQPQHF
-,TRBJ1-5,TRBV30,CAWRTDGGPQHF
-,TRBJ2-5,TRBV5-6,CASSLDWETQYF
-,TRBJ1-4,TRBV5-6,CASSISGRRANEKLFF
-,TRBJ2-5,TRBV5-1,CASNPEPTQETQYF
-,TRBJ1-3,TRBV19,CASSIGAGSSGNTIYF
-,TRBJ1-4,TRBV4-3,CASSRGQQGEKLFF
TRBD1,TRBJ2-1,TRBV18,CASSRDRGQHEQFF
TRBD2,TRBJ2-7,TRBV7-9,CASSLSAWAGVTYEQYF
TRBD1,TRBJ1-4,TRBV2,CASSPQGATNEKLFF
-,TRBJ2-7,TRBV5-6,CASSLAGSYEQYF
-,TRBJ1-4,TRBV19,CASSIGWTGGEKLFF
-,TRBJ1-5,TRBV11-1,CASSSENQPQHF
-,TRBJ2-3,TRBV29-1,CSVEVGTGADTQYF
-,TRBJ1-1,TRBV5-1,CASSGTTEAFF
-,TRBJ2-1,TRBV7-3,CASSPSSVNEQFF
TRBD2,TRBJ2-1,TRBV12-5,CASGLVAGGLNEQFF
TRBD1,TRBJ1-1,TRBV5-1,CASRLGDRARVGTEAFF
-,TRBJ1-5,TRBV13,CASSLSRNQPQHF
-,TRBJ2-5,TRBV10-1,CASSEAGRETQYF